This TCR beta chain was profiled in a study of cytomegalovirus exposure and HLA in healthy donors. Study overall: Assignment to the Caucasian-associated ancestry cluster applied to around 80% of the approximately 400 genotyped donors.

Overall study findings and caveats: According to the study, about 180 TCR beta chains were cytomegalovirus-associated. Testing in vitro showed a few CMV-associated chains specific for CMV antigens.

60 Vbeta and 13 Jbeta primers were used in PCR. The table came from immunoSEQ multiplex PCR; TCRdb's copy has only in-frame clones and leaves some out. The sample lists 120,000 or so clones, 75% to 90% occurring once. As for this clone: What it recognizes is unknown.

Specimen: PBMCs. This TCR derives from a man aged 35 to 55 in good health and CMV-seronegative.

The CDR3 DNA reads as TGTGCCAGCAGTGAAGAGGGACTAGCGGGGAGCTACGAGCAGTACTTC. It translates to CASSEEGLAGSYEQYF. V and J are TRBV2 and TRBJ2-7, with 13 bases identical to TRBD2. The germline gives CDR1 SNHLY, CDR2 FYNNEI. The CDR3 is made up of 16 amino acids. J was trimmed by 3 bases and V by 1 base; bases with no gene match: 3.